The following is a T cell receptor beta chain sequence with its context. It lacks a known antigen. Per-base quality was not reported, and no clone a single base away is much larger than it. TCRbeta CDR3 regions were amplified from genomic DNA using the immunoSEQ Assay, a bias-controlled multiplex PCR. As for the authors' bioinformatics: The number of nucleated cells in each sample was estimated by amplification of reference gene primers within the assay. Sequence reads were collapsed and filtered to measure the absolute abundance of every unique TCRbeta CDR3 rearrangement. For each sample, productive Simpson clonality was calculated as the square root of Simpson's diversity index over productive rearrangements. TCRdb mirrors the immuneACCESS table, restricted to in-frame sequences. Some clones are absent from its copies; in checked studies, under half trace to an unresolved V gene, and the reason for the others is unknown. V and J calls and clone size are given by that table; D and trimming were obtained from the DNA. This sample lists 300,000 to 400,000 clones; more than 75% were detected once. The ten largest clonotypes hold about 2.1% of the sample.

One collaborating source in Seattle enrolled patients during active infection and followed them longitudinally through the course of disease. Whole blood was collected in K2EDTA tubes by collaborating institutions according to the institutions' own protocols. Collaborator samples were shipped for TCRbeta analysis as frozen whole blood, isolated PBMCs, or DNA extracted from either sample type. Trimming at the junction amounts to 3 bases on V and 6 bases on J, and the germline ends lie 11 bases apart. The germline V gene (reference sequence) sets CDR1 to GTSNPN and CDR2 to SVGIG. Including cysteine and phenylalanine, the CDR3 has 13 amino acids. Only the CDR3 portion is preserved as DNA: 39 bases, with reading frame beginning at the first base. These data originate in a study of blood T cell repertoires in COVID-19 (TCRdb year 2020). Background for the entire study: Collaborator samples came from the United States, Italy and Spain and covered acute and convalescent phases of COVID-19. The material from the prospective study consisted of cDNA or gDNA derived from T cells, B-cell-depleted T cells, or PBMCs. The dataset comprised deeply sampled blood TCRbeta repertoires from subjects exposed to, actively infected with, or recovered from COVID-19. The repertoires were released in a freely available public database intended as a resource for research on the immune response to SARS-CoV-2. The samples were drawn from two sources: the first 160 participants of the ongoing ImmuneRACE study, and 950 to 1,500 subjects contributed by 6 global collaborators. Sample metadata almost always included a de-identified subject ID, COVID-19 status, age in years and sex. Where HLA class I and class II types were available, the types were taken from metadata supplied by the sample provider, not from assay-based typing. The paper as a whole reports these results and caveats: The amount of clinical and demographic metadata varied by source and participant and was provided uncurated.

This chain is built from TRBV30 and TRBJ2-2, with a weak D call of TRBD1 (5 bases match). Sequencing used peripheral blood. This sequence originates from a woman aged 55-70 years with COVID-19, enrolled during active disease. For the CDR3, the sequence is CAWRAGRAGELFF. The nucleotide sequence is TGTGCCTGGAGAGCAGGGCGCGCCGGGGAGCTGTTTTTT.